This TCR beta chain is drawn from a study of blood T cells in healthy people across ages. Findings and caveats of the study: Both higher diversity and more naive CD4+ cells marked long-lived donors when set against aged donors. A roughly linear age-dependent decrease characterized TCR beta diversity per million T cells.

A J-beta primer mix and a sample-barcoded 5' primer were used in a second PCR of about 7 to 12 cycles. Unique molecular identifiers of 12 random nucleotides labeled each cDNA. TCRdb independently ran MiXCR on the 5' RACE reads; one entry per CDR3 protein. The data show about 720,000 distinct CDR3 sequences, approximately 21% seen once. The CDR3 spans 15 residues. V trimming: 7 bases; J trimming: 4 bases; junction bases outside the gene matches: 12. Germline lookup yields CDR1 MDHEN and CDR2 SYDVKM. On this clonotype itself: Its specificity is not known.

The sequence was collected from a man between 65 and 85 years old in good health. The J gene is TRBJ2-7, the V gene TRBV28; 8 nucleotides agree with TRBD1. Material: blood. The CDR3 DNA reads TGTGCCAGCAAACGAGGACAGGGCCTTATTTACGAGCAGTACTTC. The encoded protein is CASKRGQGLIYEQYF.